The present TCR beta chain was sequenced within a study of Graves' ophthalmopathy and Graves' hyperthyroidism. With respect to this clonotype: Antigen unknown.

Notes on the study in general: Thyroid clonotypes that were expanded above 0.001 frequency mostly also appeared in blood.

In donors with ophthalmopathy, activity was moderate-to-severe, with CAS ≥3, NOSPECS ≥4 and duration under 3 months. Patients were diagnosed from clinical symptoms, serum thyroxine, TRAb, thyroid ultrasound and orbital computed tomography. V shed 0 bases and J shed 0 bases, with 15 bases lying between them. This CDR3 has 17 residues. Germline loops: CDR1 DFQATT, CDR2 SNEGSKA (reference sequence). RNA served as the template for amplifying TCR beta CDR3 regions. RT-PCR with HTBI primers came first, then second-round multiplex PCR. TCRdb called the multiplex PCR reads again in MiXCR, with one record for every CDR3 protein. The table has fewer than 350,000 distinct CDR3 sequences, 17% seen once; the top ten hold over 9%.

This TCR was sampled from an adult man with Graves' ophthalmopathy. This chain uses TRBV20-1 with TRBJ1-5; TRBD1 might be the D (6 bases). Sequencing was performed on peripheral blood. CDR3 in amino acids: CSARDFTRGYSNQPQHF. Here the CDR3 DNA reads TGCAGTGCTAGAGATTTTACCAGGGGTTATAGCAATCAGCCCCAGCATTTT.